Given below is one T cell receptor beta chain in context. Its specificity is not known. This sample stems from a study of T cell clones after liver transplantation. Study context: In this trial, immunosuppression withdrawal was attempted within 2 years of liver transplant. A pre-transplant mixed lymphocyte reaction with TCRbeta sequencing defined graft-donor-reactive clones followed in post-transplant blood.

CDR1 is MNHEY and CDR2 is SMNVEV in the germline V gene (reference sequence). V was shortened by 5 bases and J by 3 bases, with 11 bases between the two germline ends. CDR3 size: 14 residues. The study, taken as a whole, reports: Graft donor-reactive T cells may have migrated into the graft rather than being deleted.

Sequencing used immunoSEQ multiplex PCR; TCRdb keeps in-frame clones, though not all of them. The sample records more than 7,500 clones, around 79% being singletons. The clonotype originates from a human donor who received a liver transplant. The starting material was CD8+ T cells from blood, obtained before liver transplant. This chain links TRBV27 with TRBJ2-4, with D possibly being TRBD2 (6 bases). The CDR3 spells CASSPGESKNIQYF. CDR3 nucleotide sequence: TGTGCCAGCAGTCCGGGGGAGAGCAAAAACATTCAGTACTTC.